The 15 T cell receptor beta chains below all came from one sample that was sequenced in a study of blood T cells in healthy people across ages. A second about 7 to 12 cycle PCR used barcoded and J-beta primers. TCRdb fed the 5' RACE reads into MiXCR, producing one record per CDR3 protein. The sample yields 900,000 to 950,000 distinct CDR3 sequences, just under 30% seen once. These data also formed part of another study, on T cells of mothers and their children.

Sequencing used blood. The receptors shown here come from a woman aged 40 to 55 in good health.

The table lists this clonotype with many counts. The genes are TRBV29-1 and TRBJ2-5; the match to TRBD2 covers 9 bases. CDR1 is SQVTM, CDR2 ANQGSEA, per germline. The J segment lost 4 bases and the V segment lost 0 bases, leaving 6 bases of the junction unmatched. This CDR3 is built from 15 residues. CDR3 sequence (DNA): TGCAGCGTTGAAGACTGGCGGGGGGGCCGAGAGACCCAGTACTTC. It translates to CSVEDWRGGRETQYF. Full variable domain (remainder filled in from reference TRBV29-1 and TRBJ2-5): SAVISQKPSRDICQRGTSLTIQCQVDSQVTMMFWYRQQPGQSLTLIATANQGSEATYESGFVIDKFPISRPNLTFSTLTVSNMSPEDSSIYLCSVEDWRGGRETQYFGPGTRLLVL.

This clonotype was seen more than once but under ten times. This may come from a read error, since a much larger clone is one base off. V is TRBV12-3 or TRBV12-4 and J is TRBJ2-7; TRBD2 might be the D (5 bases). Trimming left V 4 bases short and J 3 bases short, with 10 bases between. This CDR3 region has 13 residues. CDR3 DNA sequence: TGTGCCAGCAGTTACGGGGATCACTACGAGCAGTACTTC. Residues: CASSYGDHYEQYF.

The J gene is TRBJ2-2, the V gene TRBV28, with 8 bases matching TRBD2. Trimming removed 3 bases from V and 9 bases from J; junction bases left unmatched: 9. Germline CDR1 and CDR2: MDHEN and SYDVKM. The CDR3 length is 15 residues. The CDR3 DNA reads as TGTGCCAGCAGTTTCTTTAGCGGGACGACCAGGGAGCTGTTTTTT. It encodes CASSFFSGTTRELFF.

This clonotype was detected ten times or more. For the CDR3, the DNA is TGTGCCAGCAGCTTAGCGCCAAGGGGCGACCCCAACTACGAGCAGTACTTC. As protein: CASSLAPRGDPNYEQYF. The chain carries TRBV7-8 and TRBJ2-7; D may be TRBD1 (5 bases). V was trimmed by 0 bases and J by 3 bases, leaving 18 bases between them. CDR1 and CDR2 from the germline V gene are SGHVS and FQNEAQ. CDR3 length: 17 amino acids.

The V and J genes are TRBV28 and TRBJ2-3; tentatively, D is TRBD2 (6 bases). Germline CDR1 reads MDHEN; CDR2 reads SYDVKM. Trimming cost V 6 bases and J 0 bases, with 13 bases left between them. The CDR3 length is 15 residues. DNA for the CDR3: TGTGCCAGCAGAGGTGGCGGGGCTAGCACAGATACGCAGTATTTT. The encoded protein is CASRGGGASTDTQYF. Together with reference TRBV28 and TRBJ2-3, the CDR3 gives the full variable domain: DVKVTQSSRYLVKRTGEKVFLECVQDMDHENMFWYRQDPGLGLRLIYFSYDVKMKEKGDIPEGYSVSREKKERFSLILESASTNQTSMYLCASRGGGASTDTQYFGPGTRLTVL.

This clonotype has more than one count but fewer than ten. The chain links TRBV28 to TRBJ1-2, with 7 bases fitting TRBD1. V gave up 11 bases and J gave up 3 bases; unmatched junction bases: 12. Per germline, CDR1 MDHEN and CDR2 SYDVKM. The CDR3 is made up of 14 amino acids. CDR3 loop: CAGTPGDSYYGYTF. The CDR3 bases are TGTGCCGGCACCCCAGGGGACAGCTACTATGGCTACACCTTC.

This clonotype has a handful of counts. One base away lies a much larger clone, so this may be a sequencing read error. The chain links TRBV2 to TRBJ1-2; no firm D call. The CDR3 extends over 15 amino acids. Per germline, CDR1 SNHLY and CDR2 FYNNEI. The CDR3 protein is CASSGLLTGEYGCTF. CDR3 DNA: TGTGCCAGCAGTGGTCTTTTGACGGGAGAGTATGGCTGCACCTTC. Full variable domain (outside the CDR3, taken from reference TRBV2 and TRBJ1-2): EPEVTQTPSHQVTQMGQEVILRCVPISNHLYFYWYRQILGQKVEFLVSFYNNEISEKSEIFDDQFSVERPDGSNFTLKIRSTKLEDSAMYFCASSGLLTGEYGCTFGSGTRLTVV.

The sample holds many counts of this clonotype. The chain combines TRBV28 with TRBJ2-5; D unclear. Germline V gives CDR1 MDHEN, CDR2 SYDVKM. The CDR3 is 14 amino acids. V shed 6 bases and J shed 5 bases, with 16 bases lying between them. CDR3 DNA: TGTGCCAGCAGCCCTGTGGGCAGGTTGGAGACCCAGTACTTC. Translation gives CASSPVGRLETQYF.

At least ten counts were recorded for this clonotype. The rearrangement links TRBV29-1 to TRBJ2-7; no clear D. The CDR3 sequence is 11 residues long. Germline V CDR1 and CDR2: SQVTM, ANQGSEA. Trimming removed 0 bases from V and 3 bases from J, with 3 bases in between. The CDR3 DNA sequence: TGCAGCGTTGAAGAGTACTACGAGCAGTACTTC. Its protein is CSVEEYYEQYF.

This clonotype has only a few counts. The genes are TRBV7-9 and TRBJ1-2, with D unresolved. Trimming left V 1 base short and J 2 bases short, with 8 bases between. Germline assignment: CDR1 SEHNR and CDR2 FQNEAQ (reference sequence). CDR3 length: 14 amino acids. The CDR3 loop is CASSLVGNNYGYTF. DNA of the CDR3: TGTGCCAGCAGCTTAGTAGGGAACAACTATGGCTACACCTTC.

The chain carries TRBV3-1 and TRBJ2-3; TRBD1 aligns across 9 bases. The CDR3 totals 14 residues. V gave up 4 bases and J gave up 5 bases; unmatched junction bases: 4. The germline gives CDR1 LGHDT, CDR2 YNNKEL (reference sequence). CDR3 DNA: TGTGCCAGCAGCCTCCGGACAGGGGTAGATACGCAGTATTTT. This translates into CASSLRTGVDTQYF.

The V gene is TRBV7-9, the J gene TRBJ1-2; D gene unclear. Germline V gene sequence: CDR1 SEHNR, CDR2 FQNEAQ (reference sequence). This CDR3 spans 13 amino acids. Trimming took 1 base from V and 4 from J, leaving 7 bases between them. Written as DNA, the CDR3 is TGTGCCAGCAGCTTAGAGTTCGCCTATGGCTACACCTTC. Translating it yields CASSLEFAYGYTF. Variable domain in full (rest from reference TRBV7-9 and TRBJ1-2): DTGVSQNPRHKITKRGQNVTFRCDPISEHNRLYWYRQTLGQGPEFLTYFQNEAQLEKSRLLSDRFSAERPKGSFSTLEIQRTEQGDSAMYLCASSLEFAYGYTFGSGTRLTVV.

The chain has TRBV7-9 and TRBJ1-2; 7 nucleotides match TRBD1. Germline V gives CDR1 SEHNR, CDR2 FQNEAQ (reference sequence). The junction had 8 bases not matched to a gene; V was cut back by 5 bases and J by 5 bases. The CDR3 is 14 amino acids. The CDR3 spells CASSEPGGSYGYTF. DNA of the CDR3: TGTGCCAGCAGCGAACCAGGGGGTTCGTATGGCTACACCTTC.

This clonotype has more than one count but fewer than ten. The chain carries TRBV18 and TRBJ2-3, with TRBD1 matching 8 bases. The germline CDR1 and CDR2 sequences are KGHSH and LQKENI. The CDR3 consists of 15 residues. The ends lost 6 bases at V and 2 bases at J; junction bases unmatched: 7. In DNA, the CDR3 is TGTGCCAGCTCTTCCTTGCAGGGGGCCACAGATACGCAGTATTTT. Protein product: CASSSLQGATDTQYF.

The chain combines TRBV7-2 with TRBJ2-1; D is uncertain. V lost 0 bases to trimming and J lost 6 bases, with 12 bases between them. Germline lookup yields CDR1 SGHTA and CDR2 FQGNSA. The CDR3 contains 15 residues. CDR3 nucleotide sequence: TGTGCCAGCAGCTTAGCTAGAACGTCGACCAATGAGCAGTTCTTC. Its translation is CASSLARTSTNEQFF.